The sequence of this TCR beta chain was determined in a study of T cell repertoires in aging, cancer and after chemotherapy. Study-level results: Immunological memory after chemotherapy cannot be judged from the repertoire data. Across the chemotherapy interval, each cancer cohort showed higher median generation probability, suggesting thymic rebound. Healthy donors lost TCR diversity with age mainly through richness, cancer patients through richness and evenness.

This clonotype was observed a few times. As yet, its antigen is unknown. Germline-derived CDR1 and CDR2 are SGHDT and YYEEEE. V dropped 1 base and J dropped 3; count of bases not matched to a gene: 2. The CDR3 loop spans 15 amino acids. TCR beta rearrangements were amplified from peripheral blood genomic DNA. Rearranged V-D-J TRB sequences were amplified with a mixed TRB-A/B primer pool. One entry per CDR3 protein, called by TCRdb with MiXCR from the multiplex PCR reads. The table includes roughly 1,500 distinct CDR3 sequences, roughly 25% detected once. The source of this sequence is a human donor with a solid tumor. The chain has TRBV5-6 and TRBJ1-5; 9 positions agree with TRBD1. Source material: blood. The CDR3 nucleotides are TGTGCCAGCAGCTTGACAGGGGGCTACAATCAGCCCCAGCATTTT. Translating it yields CASSLTGGYNQPQHF.